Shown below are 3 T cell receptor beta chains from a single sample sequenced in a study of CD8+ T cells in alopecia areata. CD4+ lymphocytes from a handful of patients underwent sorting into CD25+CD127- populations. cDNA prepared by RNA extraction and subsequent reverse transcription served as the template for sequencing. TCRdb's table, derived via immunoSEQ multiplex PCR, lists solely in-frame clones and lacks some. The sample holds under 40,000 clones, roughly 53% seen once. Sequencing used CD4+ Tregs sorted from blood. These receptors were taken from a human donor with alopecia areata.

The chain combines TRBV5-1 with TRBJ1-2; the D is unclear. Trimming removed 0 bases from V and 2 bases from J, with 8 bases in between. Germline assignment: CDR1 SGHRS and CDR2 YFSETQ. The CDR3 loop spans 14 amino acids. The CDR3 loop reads CASSLDGRNYGYTF. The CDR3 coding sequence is TGCGCCAGCAGCTTGGATGGCAGGAACTATGGCTACACCTTC.

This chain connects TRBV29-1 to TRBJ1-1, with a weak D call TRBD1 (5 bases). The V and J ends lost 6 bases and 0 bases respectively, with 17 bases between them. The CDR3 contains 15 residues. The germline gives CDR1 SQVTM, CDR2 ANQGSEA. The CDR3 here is CSVGHAGRLNTEAFF. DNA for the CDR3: TGCAGCGTGGGGCACGCAGGGAGACTGAACACTGAAGCTTTCTTT. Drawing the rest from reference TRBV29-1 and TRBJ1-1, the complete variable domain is SAVISQKPSRDICQRGTSLTIQCQVDSQVTMMFWYRQQPGQSLTLIATANQGSEATYESGFVIDKFPISRPNLTFSTLTVSNMSPEDSSIYLCSVGHAGRLNTEAFFGQGTRLTVV.

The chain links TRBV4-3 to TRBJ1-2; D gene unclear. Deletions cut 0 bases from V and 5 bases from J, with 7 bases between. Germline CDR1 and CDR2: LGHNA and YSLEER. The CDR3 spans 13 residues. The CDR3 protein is CASSQDLGYGYTF. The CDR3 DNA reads TGCGCCAGCAGCCAAGATCTGGGGTATGGCTACACCTTC.